This T cell receptor (beta chain) derives from a study of T cell repertoires in cytomegalovirus infection. Study details: Alongside well-studied HLA-B-restricted CMV epitopes, recently identified HLA-C-restricted CMV epitopes were also used. It can be stated that public TCR beta signatures indicated CMV infection as well as a matching HLA type.

About this clonotype: Its antigen is as yet unknown. The junction differs from germline at one of its ends, possibly a read error.

General study points: HLA-C-restricted CMV clonotypes gave the most frequent clonotype in two of eight donors.

MiXCR was run by TCRdb on the reads, yielding one entry per CDR3 protein. Of 200,000 or so distinct CDR3 sequences listed, around 35% are singletons. Looked up from germline, CDR1 is MGHRA and CDR2 is YSYEKL. The CDR3 totals 16 residues. Sequenced here: CD8+ T cells from cultured PBMCs, sampled from culture after CMV antigen stimulation. This sequence joins TRBV4-1 and TRBJ2-1; D might be TRBD1 or TRBD2, each matching 6 bases. This sequence originates from a human donor in good health (CMV status not recorded). Some clones in this sample may be carry-over from other donors' samples. The CDR3 region is CASSQGGGGWGYEQFF. CDR3 DNA: TGTGCCAGCAGCCAAGGGGGAGGCGGGTGGGGTTATGAGCAGTTCTTC.